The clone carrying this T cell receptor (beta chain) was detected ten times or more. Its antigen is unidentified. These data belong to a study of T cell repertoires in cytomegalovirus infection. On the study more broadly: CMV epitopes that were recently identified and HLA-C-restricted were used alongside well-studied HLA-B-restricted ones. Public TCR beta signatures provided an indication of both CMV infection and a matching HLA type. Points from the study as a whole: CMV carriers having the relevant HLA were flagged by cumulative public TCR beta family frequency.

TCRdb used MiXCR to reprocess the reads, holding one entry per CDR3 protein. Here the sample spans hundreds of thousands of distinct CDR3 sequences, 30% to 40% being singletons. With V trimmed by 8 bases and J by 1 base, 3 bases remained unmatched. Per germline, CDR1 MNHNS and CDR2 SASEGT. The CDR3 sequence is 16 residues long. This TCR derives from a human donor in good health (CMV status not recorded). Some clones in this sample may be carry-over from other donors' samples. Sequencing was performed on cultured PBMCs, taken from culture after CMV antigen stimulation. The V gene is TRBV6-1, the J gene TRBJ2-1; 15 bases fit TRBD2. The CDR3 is CASGTSGRPSYNEQFF. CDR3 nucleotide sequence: TGTGCCAGCGGGACTAGCGGGAGGCCTTCCTACAATGAGCAGTTCTTC.